This note documents a single T cell receptor beta chain sequence. Its antigen is not known. This entry is derived from a study of blood T cells in healthy people across ages. CDR3 length: 18 amino acids. The ends lost 3 bases at V and 0 bases at J; junction bases unmatched: 8. CDR1 is SGDLS and CDR2 is YYNGEE in the germline V gene. Whole-study findings and limits: Naive CD4+ cells and diversity were both higher in long-lived donors than in aged donors.

The use of a sample-barcoded 5' primer and a J-beta primer mix characterized a second PCR of about 7 to 12 cycles. Each TCR beta cDNA got a 12-nucleotide random molecular identifier. TCRdb reprocessed the 5' RACE reads with MiXCR, giving one entry per CDR3 protein. Among approximately 780,000 distinct CDR3 sequences listed, about a quarter were seen once. This sample was also put to use in a study of T cells of mothers and their children. From that study: No clone of persistent microchimeric T cells was detected.

Material: blood. This chain joins TRBV9 and TRBJ2-1; TRBD2 agrees at 11 bases. This receptor was identified in a boy younger than 18 in good health. The CDR3 sequence is CASSDPTSGGYSYNEQFF. CDR3 coding DNA: TGTGCCAGCAGCGACCCCACTAGCGGGGGATACTCCTACAATGAGCAGTTCTTC.